This entry is about one TCR beta chain. Original processing notes: Quantification of nucleated cells was approximated via reference gene primer amplification. Repertoires were generated with immunoSEQ multiplex PCR, while TCRdb's copy carries only in-frame clones and drops some. That table supplies the V and J calls and clone size; D and trimming were determined from the DNA. Of tens of thousands of clones in the sample, under 80% were seen once. The data were taken from a study of blood T cell repertoires in COVID-19. In the study overall: Both acute and convalescent COVID-19 samples were obtained from the United States, Italy and Spain.

This CDR3 region has 15 residues. Germline assignment: CDR1 SGHRS and CDR2 YFSETQ. V was pared by 3 bases and J by 3 bases, with 3 bases of the junction left unmatched. The receptor comes from a woman aged 80 or over with active or convalescent COVID-19. Sequenced sample: peripheral blood. V usage is TRBV5-1 and J usage is TRBJ1-1; 12 nucleotides match TRBD1. CDR3 region: CASSSGQGADTEAFF. The CDR3 coding sequence is TGCGCCAGCAGCTCGGGACAGGGGGCGGACACTGAAGCTTTCTTT.